Listed here is a single T cell receptor beta chain. Its antigen is not identified. The V gene lost 2 bases and the J gene lost 0 bases, with 12 bases spanning the gap. Germline values: CDR1 MNHEY, CDR2 SMNVEV (reference sequence). The CDR3 consists of 16 residues. Naive-designated CD8 cells lacked CD45RO, were positively enriched for CCR7, and omitted terminally differentiated effector memory CD45RA+ cells. The table came from immunoSEQ multiplex PCR; TCRdb's copy has only in-frame clones and leaves some out. The table records hundreds of thousands of clones, 85% to 95% of them present only once. This record belongs to a study of shared clonotypes between healthy human individuals. As for the study in general: Researchers drew samples from a couple of women and a few men aged 18 to 49.

The study, taken as a whole, reports: Around 5% of naive CD4 clonotypes were shared across several donors.

The clonotype was recovered from a young man in good health. The V gene is TRBV27, the J gene TRBJ2-3; D is possibly TRBD1 (6 bases). Source material: naive CD8+ T cells sorted from blood. CDR3 DNA: TGTGCCAGCAGTTTACTAGGGGGTATTAGCACAGATACGCAGTATTTT. It translates to CASSLLGGISTDTQYF.